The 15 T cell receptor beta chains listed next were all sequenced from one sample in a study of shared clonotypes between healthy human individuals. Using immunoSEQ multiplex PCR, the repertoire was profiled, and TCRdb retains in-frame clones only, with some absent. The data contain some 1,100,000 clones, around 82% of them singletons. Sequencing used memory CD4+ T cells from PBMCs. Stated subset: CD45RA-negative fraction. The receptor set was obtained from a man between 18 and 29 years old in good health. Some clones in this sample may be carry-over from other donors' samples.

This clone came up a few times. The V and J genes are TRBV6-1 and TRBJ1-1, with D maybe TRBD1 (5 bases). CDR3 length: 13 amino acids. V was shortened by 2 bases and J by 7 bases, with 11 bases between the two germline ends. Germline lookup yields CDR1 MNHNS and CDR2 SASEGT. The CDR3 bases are TGTGCCAGCAGTGAATGGGCAGACAGTGAAGCTTTCTTT. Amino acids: CASSEWADSEAFF.

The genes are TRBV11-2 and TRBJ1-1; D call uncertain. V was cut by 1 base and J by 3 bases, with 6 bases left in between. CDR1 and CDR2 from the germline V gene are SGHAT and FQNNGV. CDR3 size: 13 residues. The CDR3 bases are TGTGCCAGCAGCTTAGCTCGGGACACTGAAGCTTTCTTT. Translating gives CASSLARDTEAFF.

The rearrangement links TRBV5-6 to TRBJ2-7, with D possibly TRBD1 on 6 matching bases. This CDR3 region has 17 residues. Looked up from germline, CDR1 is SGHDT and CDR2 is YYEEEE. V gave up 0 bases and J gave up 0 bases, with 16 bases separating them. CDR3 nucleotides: TGTGCCAGCAGCTTGGGTGGGGGCTGGCAGAACTCCTACGAGCAGTACTTC. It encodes CASSLGGGWQNSYEQYF.

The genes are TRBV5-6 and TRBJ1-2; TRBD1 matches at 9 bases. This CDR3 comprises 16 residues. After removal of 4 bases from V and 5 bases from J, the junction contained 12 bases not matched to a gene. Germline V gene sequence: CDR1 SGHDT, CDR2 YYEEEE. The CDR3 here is CASSTGQGSAYYGYTF. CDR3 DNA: TGTGCCAGCAGCACCGGACAGGGGTCGGCCTATTATGGCTACACCTTC.

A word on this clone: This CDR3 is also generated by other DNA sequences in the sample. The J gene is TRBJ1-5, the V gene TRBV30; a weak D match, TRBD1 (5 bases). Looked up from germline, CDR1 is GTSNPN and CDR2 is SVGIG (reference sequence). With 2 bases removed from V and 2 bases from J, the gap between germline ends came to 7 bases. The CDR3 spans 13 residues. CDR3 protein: CAWSTGGNQPQHF. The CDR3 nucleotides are TGTGCCTGGAGTACGGGGGGCAATCAGCCCCAGCATTTT.

The CDR3 nucleotides read TGTGCCAGCAGTTCGGAGCTAAGACAGGGTCTTCGAGAAAAACTGTTTTTT. Its protein is CASSSELRQGLREKLFF. The chain combines TRBV28 with TRBJ1-4; 7 bases map to TRBD1. The CDR3 sequence is 17 residues long. Germline V gives CDR1 MDHEN, CDR2 SYDVKM. V dropped 4 bases and J dropped 8; count of bases not matched to a gene: 16.

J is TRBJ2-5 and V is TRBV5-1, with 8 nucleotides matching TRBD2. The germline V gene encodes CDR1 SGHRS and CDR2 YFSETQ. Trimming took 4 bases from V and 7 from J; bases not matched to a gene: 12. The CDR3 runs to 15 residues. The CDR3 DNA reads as TGCGCCAGCAGCAGGGGAGGAGCGGGAGATGGGACCCAGTACTTC. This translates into CASSRGGAGDGTQYF.

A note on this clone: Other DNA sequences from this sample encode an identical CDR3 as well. The CDR3 DNA sequence: TGTGCCAGCAGTTCAGGGGTCAACTATGGCTACACCTTC. It yields the protein CASSSGVNYGYTF. The chain joins TRBV28 to TRBJ1-2; weak D call: TRBD1 (6 bases). Germline V gene sequence: CDR1 MDHEN, CDR2 SYDVKM. Trimming took 4 bases from V and 2 from J, leaving 8 bases between them. This CDR3 is built from 13 residues.

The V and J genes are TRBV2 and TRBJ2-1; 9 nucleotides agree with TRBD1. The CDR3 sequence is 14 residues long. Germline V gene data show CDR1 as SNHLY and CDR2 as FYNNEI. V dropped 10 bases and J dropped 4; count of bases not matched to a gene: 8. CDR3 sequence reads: CATKQGAGYNEQFF. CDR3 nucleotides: TGTGCCACCAAACAGGGGGCGGGTTACAATGAGCAGTTCTTC.

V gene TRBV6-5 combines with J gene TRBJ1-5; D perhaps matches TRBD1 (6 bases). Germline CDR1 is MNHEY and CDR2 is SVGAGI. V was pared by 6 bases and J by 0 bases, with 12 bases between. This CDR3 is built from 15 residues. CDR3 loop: CASRTGHSSNQPQHF. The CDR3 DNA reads TGTGCCAGCAGAACGGGACACTCTAGCAATCAGCCCCAGCATTTT.

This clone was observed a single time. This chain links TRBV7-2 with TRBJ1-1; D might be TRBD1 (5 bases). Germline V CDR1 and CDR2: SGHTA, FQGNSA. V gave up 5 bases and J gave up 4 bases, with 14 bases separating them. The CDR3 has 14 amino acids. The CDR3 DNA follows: TGTGCCAGCAGCACACTGAGGGGTGGCACTGAAGCTTTCTTT. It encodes CASSTLRGGTEAFF. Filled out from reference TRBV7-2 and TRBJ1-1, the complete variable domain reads GAGVSQSPSNKVTEKGKDVELRCDPISGHTALYWYRQSLGQGLEFLIYFQGNSAPDKSGLPSDRFSAERTGGSVSTLTIQRTQQEDSAVYLCASSTLRGGTEAFFGQGTRLTVV.

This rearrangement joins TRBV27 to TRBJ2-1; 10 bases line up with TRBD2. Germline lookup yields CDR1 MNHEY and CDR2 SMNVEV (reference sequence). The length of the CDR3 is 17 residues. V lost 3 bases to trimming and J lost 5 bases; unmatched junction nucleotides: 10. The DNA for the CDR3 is TGTGCCAGCAGTTTTCTGGCTAGCGGGAGTATCCACAATGAGCAGTTCTTC. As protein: CASSFLASGSIHNEQFF.

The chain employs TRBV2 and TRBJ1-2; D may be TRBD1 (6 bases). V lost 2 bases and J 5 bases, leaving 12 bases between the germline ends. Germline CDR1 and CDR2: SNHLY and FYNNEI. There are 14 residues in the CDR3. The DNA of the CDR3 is TGTGCCAGCAGTGAATATGGGGGCCGATATGGCTACACCTTC. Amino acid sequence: CASSEYGGRYGYTF. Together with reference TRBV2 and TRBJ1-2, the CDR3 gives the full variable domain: EPEVTQTPSHQVTQMGQEVILRCVPISNHLYFYWYRQILGQKVEFLVSFYNNEISEKSEIFDDQFSVERPDGSNFTLKIRSTKLEDSAMYFCASSEYGGRYGYTFGSGTRLTVV.

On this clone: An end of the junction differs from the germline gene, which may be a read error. In DNA form, the CDR3 reads TGCGCCAGCAGTGAGGTGGGTCAAGTGACCCAGTACTTC. This encodes CASSEVGQVTQYF. This rearrangement joins TRBV10-2 to TRBJ2-5; D unclear. This CDR3 has 13 amino acids. Germline values: CDR1 WSHSY, CDR2 SAAADI.

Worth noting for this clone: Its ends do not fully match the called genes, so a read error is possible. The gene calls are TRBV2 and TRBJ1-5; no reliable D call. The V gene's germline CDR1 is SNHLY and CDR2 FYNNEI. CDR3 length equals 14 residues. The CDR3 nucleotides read TGTGCCAGCAGTGATGACAAGGTGAATCCGCCCCAGCATTTT. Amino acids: CASSDDKVNPPQHF.